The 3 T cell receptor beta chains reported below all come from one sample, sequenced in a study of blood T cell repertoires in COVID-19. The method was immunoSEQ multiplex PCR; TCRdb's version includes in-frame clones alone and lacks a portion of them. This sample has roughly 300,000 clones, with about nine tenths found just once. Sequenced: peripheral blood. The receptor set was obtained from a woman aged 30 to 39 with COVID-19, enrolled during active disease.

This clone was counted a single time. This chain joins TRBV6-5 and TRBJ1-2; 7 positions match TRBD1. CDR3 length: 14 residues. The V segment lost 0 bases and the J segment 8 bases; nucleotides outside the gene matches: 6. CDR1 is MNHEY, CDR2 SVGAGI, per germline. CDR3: CASSYSEGAQGYTF. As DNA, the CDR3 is TGTGCCAGCAGTTACTCAGAGGGGGCGCAAGGCTACACCTTC.

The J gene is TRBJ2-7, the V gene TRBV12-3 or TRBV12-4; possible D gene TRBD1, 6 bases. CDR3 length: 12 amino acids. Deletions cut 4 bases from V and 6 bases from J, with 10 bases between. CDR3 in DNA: TGTGCCAGCAGTTCTACAGGGTTCGAGCAGTACTTC. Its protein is CASSSTGFEQYF.

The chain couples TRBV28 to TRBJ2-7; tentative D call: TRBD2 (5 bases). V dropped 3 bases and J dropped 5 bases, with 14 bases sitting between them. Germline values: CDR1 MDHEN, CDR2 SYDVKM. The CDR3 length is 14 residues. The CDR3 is CASSFRGFGHEQYF. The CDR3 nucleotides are TGTGCCAGCAGTTTCAGAGGGTTCGGGCACGAGCAGTACTTC.